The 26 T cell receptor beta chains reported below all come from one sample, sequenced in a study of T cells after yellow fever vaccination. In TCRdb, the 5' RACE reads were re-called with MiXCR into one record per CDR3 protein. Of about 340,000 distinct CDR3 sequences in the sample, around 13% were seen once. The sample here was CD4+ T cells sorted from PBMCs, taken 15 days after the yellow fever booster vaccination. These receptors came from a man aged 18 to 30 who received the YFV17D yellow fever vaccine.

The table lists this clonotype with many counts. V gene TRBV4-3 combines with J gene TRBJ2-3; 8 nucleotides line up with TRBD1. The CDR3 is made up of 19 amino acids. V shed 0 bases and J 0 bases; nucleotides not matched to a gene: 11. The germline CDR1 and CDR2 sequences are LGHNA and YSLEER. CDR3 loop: CASSQEFSIGDRSTDTQYF. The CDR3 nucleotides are TGCGCCAGCAGCCAAGAATTTAGTATTGGGGACAGGAGCACAGATACGCAGTATTTT.

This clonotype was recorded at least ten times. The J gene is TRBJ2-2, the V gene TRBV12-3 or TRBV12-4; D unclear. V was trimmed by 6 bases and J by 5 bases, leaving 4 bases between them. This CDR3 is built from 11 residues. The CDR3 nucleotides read TGTGCCAGCAGGCAGACCGGGGAGCTGTTTTTT. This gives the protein CASRQTGELFF.

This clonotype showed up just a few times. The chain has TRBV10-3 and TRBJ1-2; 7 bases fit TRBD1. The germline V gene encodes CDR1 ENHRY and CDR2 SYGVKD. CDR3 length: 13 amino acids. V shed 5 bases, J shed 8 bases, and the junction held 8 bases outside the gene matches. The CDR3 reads CAISLDRIEGYTF. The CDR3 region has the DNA TGTGCCATCAGTTTGGACAGGATCGAAGGCTACACCTTC.

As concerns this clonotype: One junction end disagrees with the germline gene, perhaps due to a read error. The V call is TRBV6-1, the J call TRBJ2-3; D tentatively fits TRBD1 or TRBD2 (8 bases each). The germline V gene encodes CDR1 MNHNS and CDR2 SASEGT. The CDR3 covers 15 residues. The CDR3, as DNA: TGTGCCAGCAGCGAAGCGGGGGACAGGACAGATACGCAGTATTTT. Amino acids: CASSEAGDRTDTQYF.

The CDR3 sequence is CASSVSGSYNSPLHF. DNA for the CDR3: TGTGCCAGCAGCGTGTCAGGGTCCTATAATTCACCCCTCCACTTT. This rearrangement joins TRBV9 to TRBJ1-6; TRBD1 might be the D (5 bases). The germline V and J ends were trimmed by 2 bases and 1 base, with 7 bases remaining between them. This CDR3 comprises 15 residues. Germline V gives CDR1 SGDLS, CDR2 YYNGEE.

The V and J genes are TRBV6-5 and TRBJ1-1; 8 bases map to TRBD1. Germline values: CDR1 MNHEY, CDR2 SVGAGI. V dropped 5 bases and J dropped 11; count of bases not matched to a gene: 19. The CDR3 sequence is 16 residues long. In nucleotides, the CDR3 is TGTGCCAGCAGTCCCCGTTGGACAGGGCGCCGTGGAGTGGCTTTCTTT. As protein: CASSPRWTGRRGVAFF.

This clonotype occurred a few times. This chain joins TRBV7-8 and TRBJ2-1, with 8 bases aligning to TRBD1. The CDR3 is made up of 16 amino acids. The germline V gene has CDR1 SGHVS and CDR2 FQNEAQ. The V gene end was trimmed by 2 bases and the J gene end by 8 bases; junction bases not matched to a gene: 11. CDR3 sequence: CASSLRAGQVGDEQFF. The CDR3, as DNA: TGTGCCAGCAGCTTAAGGGCGGGACAGGTTGGGGATGAGCAGTTCTTC.

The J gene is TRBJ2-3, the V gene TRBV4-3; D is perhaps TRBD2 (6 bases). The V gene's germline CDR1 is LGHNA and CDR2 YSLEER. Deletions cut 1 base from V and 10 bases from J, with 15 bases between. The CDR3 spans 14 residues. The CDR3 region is CASSQGIASEAQYF. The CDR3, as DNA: TGCGCCAGCAGCCAAGGAATAGCTAGCGAGGCGCAGTATTTT.

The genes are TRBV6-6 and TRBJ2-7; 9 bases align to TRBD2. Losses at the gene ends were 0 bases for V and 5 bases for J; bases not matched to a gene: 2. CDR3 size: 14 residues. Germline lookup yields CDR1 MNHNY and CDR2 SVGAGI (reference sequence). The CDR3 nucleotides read TGTGCCAGCAGTTACTCGGCTAGCGGGGACGAGCAGTACGTC. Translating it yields CASSYSASGDEQYV.

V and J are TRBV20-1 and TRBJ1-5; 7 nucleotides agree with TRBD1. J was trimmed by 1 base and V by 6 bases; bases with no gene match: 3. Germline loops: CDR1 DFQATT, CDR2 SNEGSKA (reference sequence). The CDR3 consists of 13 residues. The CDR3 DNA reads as TGCAGTGCACACAGGGGCAGCAATCAGCCCCAGCATTTT. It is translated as CSAHRGSNQPQHF.

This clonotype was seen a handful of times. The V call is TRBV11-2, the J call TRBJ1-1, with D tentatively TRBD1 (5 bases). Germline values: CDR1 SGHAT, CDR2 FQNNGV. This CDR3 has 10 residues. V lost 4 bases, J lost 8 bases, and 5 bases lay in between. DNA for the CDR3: TGTGCCAGCAGCTCAGGGGAAGCTTTCTTT. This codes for CASSSGEAFF. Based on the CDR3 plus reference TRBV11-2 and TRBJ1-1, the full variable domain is EAGVAQSPRYKIIEKRQSVAFWCNPISGHATLYWYQQILGQGPKLLIQFQNNGVVDDSQLPKDRFSAERLKGVDSTLKIQPAKLEDSAVYLCASSSGEAFFGQGTRLTVV.

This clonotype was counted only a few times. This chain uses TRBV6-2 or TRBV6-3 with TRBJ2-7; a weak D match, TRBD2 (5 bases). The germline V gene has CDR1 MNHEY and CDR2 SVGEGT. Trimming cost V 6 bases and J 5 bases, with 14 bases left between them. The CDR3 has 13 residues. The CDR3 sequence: CASRAWRVHEQYV. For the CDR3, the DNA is TGTGCCAGCAGGGCATGGCGGGTCCACGAGCAGTACGTC.

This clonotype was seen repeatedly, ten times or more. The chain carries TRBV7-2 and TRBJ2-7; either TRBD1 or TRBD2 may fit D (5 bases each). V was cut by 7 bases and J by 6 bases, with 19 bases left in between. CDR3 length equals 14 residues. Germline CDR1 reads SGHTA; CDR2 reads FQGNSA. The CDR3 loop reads CASTSTGHGGEQYF. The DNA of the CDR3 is TGTGCCAGCACCTCGACGGGGCATGGAGGCGAGCAGTACTTC.

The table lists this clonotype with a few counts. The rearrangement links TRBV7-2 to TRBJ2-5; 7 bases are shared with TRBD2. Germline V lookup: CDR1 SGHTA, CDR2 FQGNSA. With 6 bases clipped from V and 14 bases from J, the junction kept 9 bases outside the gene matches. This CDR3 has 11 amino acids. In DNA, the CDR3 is TGTGCCAGCAGTCTTGGGGGGGTTGGATACTTC. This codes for CASSLGGVGYF.

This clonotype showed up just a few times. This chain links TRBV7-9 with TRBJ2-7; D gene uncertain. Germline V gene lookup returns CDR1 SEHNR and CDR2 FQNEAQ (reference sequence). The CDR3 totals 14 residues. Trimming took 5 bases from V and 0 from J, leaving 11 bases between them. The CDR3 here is CASSPAQSSYEQYF. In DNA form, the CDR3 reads TGTGCCAGCAGCCCTGCGCAGAGCTCCTACGAGCAGTACTTC. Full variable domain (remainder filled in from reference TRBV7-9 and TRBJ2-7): DTGVSQNPRHKITKRGQNVTFRCDPISEHNRLYWYRQTLGQGPEFLTYFQNEAQLEKSRLLSDRFSAERPKGSFSTLEIQRTEQGDSAMYLCASSPAQSSYEQYFGPGTRLTVT.

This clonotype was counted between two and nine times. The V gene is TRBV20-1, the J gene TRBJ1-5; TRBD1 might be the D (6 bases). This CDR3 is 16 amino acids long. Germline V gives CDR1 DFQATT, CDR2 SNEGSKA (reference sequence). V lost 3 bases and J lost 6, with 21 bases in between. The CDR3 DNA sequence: TGCAGTGCTAGCGAACTCCGGGACACAGGATTTCAGCCCCAGCATTTT. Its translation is CSASELRDTGFQPQHF.

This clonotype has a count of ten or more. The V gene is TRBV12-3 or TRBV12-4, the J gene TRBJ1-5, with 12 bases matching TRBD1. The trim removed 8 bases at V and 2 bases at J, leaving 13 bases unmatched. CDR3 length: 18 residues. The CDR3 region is CASAGTGGGIFGNQPQHF. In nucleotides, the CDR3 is TGTGCCAGCGCGGGGACAGGGGGCGGAATATTCGGCAATCAGCCCCAGCATTTT.

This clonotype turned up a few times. CDR3 sequence: CSVDGQGSTGELFF. As DNA, the CDR3 is TGCAGCGTTGATGGTCAGGGGAGCACCGGGGAGCTGTTTTTT. The V and J genes are TRBV29-1 and TRBJ2-2, with a tentative D call TRBD1 (6 bases). The V gene lost 3 bases and the J gene lost 4 bases, with 12 bases spanning the gap. The CDR3 is 14 residues long. CDR1 is SQVTM and CDR2 is ANQGSEA in the germline V gene.

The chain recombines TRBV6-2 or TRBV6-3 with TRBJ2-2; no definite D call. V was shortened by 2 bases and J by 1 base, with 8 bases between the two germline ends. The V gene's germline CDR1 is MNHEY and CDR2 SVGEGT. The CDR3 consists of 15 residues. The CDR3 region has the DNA TGTGCCAGCAGTTACAGGCTACGGAACACCGGGGAGCTGTTTTTT. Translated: CASSYRLRNTGELFF.

CDR3 sequence reads: CASSINTVQETQYF. CDR3 bases: TGTGCCAGTAGTATTAATACAGTTCAAGAGACCCAGTACTTC. V gene TRBV19 combines with J gene TRBJ2-5; no definite D call. The CDR3 has 14 residues. V was shortened by 3 bases and J by 2 bases, with 10 bases between the two germline ends. The germline V gene encodes CDR1 LNHDA and CDR2 SQIVND (reference sequence).

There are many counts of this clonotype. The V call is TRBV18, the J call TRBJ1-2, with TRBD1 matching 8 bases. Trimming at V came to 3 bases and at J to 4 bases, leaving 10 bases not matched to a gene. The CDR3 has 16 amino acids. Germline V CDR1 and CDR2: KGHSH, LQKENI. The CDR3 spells CASSPGRTRGPYGYTF. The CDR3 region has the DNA TGTGCCAGCTCACCTGGCCGTACCAGGGGGCCCTATGGCTACACCTTC.

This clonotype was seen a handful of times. The DNA of the CDR3 is TGTGCCACCAGCAGAGAAAGGGGGCTCGAGCAGTACGTC. It yields the protein CATSRERGLEQYV. The J gene is TRBJ2-7, the V gene TRBV15; 7 bases align to TRBD1. V was pared by 0 bases and J by 6 bases, with 2 bases of the junction left unmatched. The CDR3 consists of 13 residues. CDR1 is LNHNV, CDR2 YYDKDF, per germline (reference sequence).

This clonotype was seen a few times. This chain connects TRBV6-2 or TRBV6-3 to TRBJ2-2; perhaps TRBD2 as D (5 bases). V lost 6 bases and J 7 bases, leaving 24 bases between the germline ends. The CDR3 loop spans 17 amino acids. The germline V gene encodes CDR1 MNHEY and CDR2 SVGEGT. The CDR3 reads CASSLPEEAQPFGELFF. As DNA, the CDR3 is TGTGCCAGCAGCCTCCCGGAGGAAGCCCAACCATTCGGGGAGCTGTTTTTT.

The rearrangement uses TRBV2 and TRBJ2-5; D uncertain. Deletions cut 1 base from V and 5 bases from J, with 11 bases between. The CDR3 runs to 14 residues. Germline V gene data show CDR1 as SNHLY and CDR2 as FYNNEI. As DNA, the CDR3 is TGTGCCAGCAGTGAAGGGCCTCTTTCTGAGACCCAGTACTTC. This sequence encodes CASSEGPLSETQYF.

This CDR3 is CSARGWGGEKLFF. DNA for the CDR3: TGCAGTGCTAGAGGGTGGGGGGGTGAAAAACTGTTTTTT. The chain joins TRBV20-1 to TRBJ1-4; D is possibly TRBD1 (5 bases). The CDR3 is 13 amino acids. The germline gives CDR1 DFQATT, CDR2 SNEGSKA (reference sequence). Trimming cost V 1 base and J 7 bases, with 10 bases left between them.

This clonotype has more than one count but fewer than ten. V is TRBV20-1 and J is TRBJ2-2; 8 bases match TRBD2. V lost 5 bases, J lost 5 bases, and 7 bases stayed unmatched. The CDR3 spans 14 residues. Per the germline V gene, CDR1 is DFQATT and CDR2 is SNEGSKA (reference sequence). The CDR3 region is CSARLALGTGELFF. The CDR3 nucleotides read TGCAGTGCTCGACTAGCGCTTGGAACCGGGGAGCTGTTTTTT.